The following is a TCR beta chain sequence with its context. Its antigen is unknown. Diagnoses rested on clinical symptoms, serum thyroxine and TRAb, thyroid ultrasound and orbital computed tomography. This sample is part of a study of T cells in Graves' hyperthyroidism and ophthalmopathy. General observations from the study: Appearing also in blood were most of the thyroid clonotypes expanded above 0.001.

Authors of the study amplified TCR beta CDR3 regions from RNA transcripts. During a first-round RT-PCR of the TCR CDR3, the HTBI primer set was used. MiXCR, applied by TCRdb to the multiplex PCR reads, yields one record per CDR3 protein. This sample carries around 350,000 distinct CDR3 sequences, about 20% of them seen once, and the ten largest clones take 3.7%. This CDR3 contains 14 residues. CDR1 and CDR2 from the germline V gene are MNHEY and SVGAGI. V lost 4 bases to trimming and J lost 5 bases, with 15 bases between them. Sequences were obtained from blood. The chain joins TRBV6-5 to TRBJ2-7; D possibly corresponds to TRBD1 (6 bases). The clonotype was recovered from a woman in her late teens or twenties with Graves' hyperthyroidism. The CDR3 DNA is TGTGCCAGCAGTTTACAGGGAAGTTGGCACGAGCAGTACTTC. Its protein product is CASSLQGSWHEQYF.